The rows below give T cell receptor beta chains drawn from one sample of a study of cytomegalovirus exposure and HLA in healthy donors. This table comes from immunoSEQ multiplex PCR, and its TCRdb copy is limited to in-frame clones, with some not included. In all, the sample yields some 130,000 clones. The material sequenced was PBMCs. Receptor source: a woman aged 40 to 50 in good health and CMV-seropositive. The CDR3 runs from the conserved cysteine through the conserved F or W. A D gene is named only where the DNA matches it firmly.

D gene | J gene | V gene | CDR3 DNA | CDR3 protein
NA | TRBJ1-5 | TRBV28 | TGTGCCAGCAGTTCGAGCCTCTTACCCCAGCATTTT | CASSSSLLPQHF
NA | TRBJ2-7 | TRBV6-1 | TGTGCCAGCGTGTCTGAGTACGAGCAGTACTTC | CASVSEYEQYF
NA | TRBJ2-1 | TRBV12-5 | TGTGCTAGTGGTTTGGGGGGGGTAACCTACAATGAGCAGTTCTTC | CASGLGGVTYNEQFF
NA | TRBJ2-2 | TRBV5-1 | TGCGCCAGCAGCTTCACGGGGGGCGACACCGGGGAGCTGTTTTTT | CASSFTGGDTGELFF
NA | TRBJ1-1 | TRBV30 | TGTGCCTGGAGTGTAGGGAGGAGAAACACTGAAGCTTTCTTT | CAWSVGRRNTEAFF
TRBD1 | TRBJ1-3 | TRBV9 | TGTGCCAGCAGCGTAGACTCCGGGACAGGAGCTGGAAACACCATATATTTT | CASSVDSGTGAGNTIYF
NA | TRBJ2-5 | TRBV5-4 | TGTGCCAGCAGCGGGTGGTCCGGAAGGTCGGAGGCCCAGTACTTC | CASSGWSGRSEAQYF
NA | TRBJ1-5 | TRBV28 | TGTGCCAGCAGTTTAGGTTCGGGGGGTTACAATCAGCCCCAGCATTTT | CASSLGSGGYNQPQHF
TRBD2 | TRBJ2-1 | TRBV5-1 | TGCGCCGGCAGCTTGAATACCGGGACTAGCGGGAGACTCTCCTACAATGAGCAGTTCTTC | CAGSLNTGTSGRLSYNEQFF
TRBD2 | TRBJ2-2 | TRBV7-6 | TGTGCCAGCAGCTTATCTCCTAGCGGGAGAGACGGCGGGGAGCTGTTTTTT | CASSLSPSGRDGGELFF
NA | TRBJ2-5 | TRBV19 | TGTGCCAGTAGTATAGGTTATGGCTTGGAGACCCAGTACTTC | CASSIGYGLETQYF
NA | TRBJ1-4 | TRBV28 | TGTGCCAGCAGTTTTGGCGAAAAACTGTTTTTT | CASSFGEKLFF
NA | TRBJ2-3 | TRBV6-4 | TGTGCCAGCAGTCCTAGCGCCAAAGATACGCAGTATTTT | CASSPSAKDTQYF
NA | TRBJ2-7 | TRBV10-1 | TGCGCCCCACCGGGCGGGACCAGGTGCTCCTACGAGCAGTACTTC | CAPPGGTRCSYEQYF
TRBD1 | TRBJ2-3 | TRBV6-5 | TGTGCCAGCAGTCCCCGACAGGGCCCCACAGATACGCAGTATTTT | CASSPRQGPTDTQYF
TRBD2 | TRBJ2-7 | TRBV4-2 | TGTGCCAGCAGCCAAGATGAGGCGGGAGGCCACTACGAGCAGTACTTC | CASSQDEAGGHYEQYF
NA | TRBJ1-1 | TRBV30 | TGTGCCTGGAGCGGCAGCGAATTCGGACAGCACACTGAAGCTTTCTTT | CAWSGSEFGQHTEAFF
TRBD1 | TRBJ2-7 | TRBV7-2 | TGTGCCAGCAGCTTAGTCTCCGGGACAGACAACCCTAGGGGCTACGAGCAGTACTTC | CASSLVSGTDNPRGYEQYF
TRBD1 | TRBJ2-2 | TRBV9 | TGTGCCAGCAGCCCAGGGCTGACAGGGGGCGTCTCCGGGGAGCTGTTTTTT | CASSPGLTGGVSGELFF
TRBD1 | TRBJ2-3 | TRBV7-9 | TGTGCCAGCAGCTGGGACAGGGGGTTTAGCGGGAGTTGGACAGATACGCAGTATTTT | CASSWDRGFSGSWTDTQYF
NA | TRBJ2-2 | TRBV7-3 | TGTGCCAGCAGCGGGGGGACCGGGGAGCTGTTTTTT | CASSGGTGELFF
TRBD1 | TRBJ1-2 | TRBV13 | TGTGCCAGCAGCTTAGGAAGGGGACAGTTCTATGGCCACACCTTC | CASSLGRGQFYGHTF
NA | TRBJ2-1 | TRBV7-2 | TGTGCCAGCAGCTTAGCGTCCCCTTCTAGCGCCCTCCCTTACAATGAGCAGTTCTTC | CASSLASPSSALPYNEQFF
NA | TRBJ2-7 | TRBV4-1 | TGCGCCAGCAGCCAAGGTTTCGGAGGCTCCTACGAGCAGTACTTC | CASSQGFGGSYEQYF
NA | TRBJ2-7 | TRBV4-1 | TGCGCCAGCAGCCTCCTCCAAGGGGCCGAGAGCTCCTACGAGCAGTACTTC | CASSLLQGAESSYEQYF
NA | TRBJ2-7 | TRBV7-6 | TGTGCCAGCAGCTTAGCGTCATCGGGGGATGGCTACGAGCAGTACTTC | CASSLASSGDGYEQYF
NA | TRBJ2-1 | TRBV11-3 | TGTGCCAGCAGCTTAGGAATAGTCATGAACAATGAGCAGTTCTTC | CASSLGIVMNNEQFF